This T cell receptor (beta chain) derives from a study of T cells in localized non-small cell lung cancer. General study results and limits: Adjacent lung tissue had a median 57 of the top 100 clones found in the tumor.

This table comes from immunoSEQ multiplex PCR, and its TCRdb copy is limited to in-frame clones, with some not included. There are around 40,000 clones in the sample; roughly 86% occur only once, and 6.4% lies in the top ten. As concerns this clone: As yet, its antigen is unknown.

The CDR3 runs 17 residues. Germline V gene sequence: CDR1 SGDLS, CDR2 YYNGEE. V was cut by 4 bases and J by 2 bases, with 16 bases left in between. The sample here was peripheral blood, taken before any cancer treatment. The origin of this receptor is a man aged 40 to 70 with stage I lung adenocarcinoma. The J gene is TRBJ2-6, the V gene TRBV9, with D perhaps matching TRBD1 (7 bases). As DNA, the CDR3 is TGTGCCAGCAGCCCAGACCAGGGGGGTGCTGGGGCCAACGTCCTGACTTTC. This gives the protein CASSPDQGGAGANVLTF.